This record covers a single TCR beta chain. Its antigen is currently unknown. The data were taken from a study of cytomegalovirus exposure and HLA in healthy donors. Amplification used 60 Vbeta primers and 13 Jbeta primers. Here immunoSEQ multiplex PCR was the method, and the copy in TCRdb shows in-frame clones only, minus some. The repertoire holds 150,000 to 200,000 clones, with more than 60% as singletons. Overall study results and limits: In a later analysis, an Asian-associated ancestry cluster reportedly showed fewer N-insertions than the approximately 700-donor mean. The study recorded fewer than 200 TCR beta chains that were cytomegalovirus-associated. The study found most TCR sequences rare, yet found some public TCRs in many donors.

The TCR originated in a middle-aged man in good health and CMV-seronegative. Sequenced material: PBMCs.

CDR3 sequence (DNA): TGTGCCAGCATTCAACAGGGGGCTTACAATGAGCAGTTCTTC. It is translated as CASIQQGAYNEQFF. The genes are TRBV2 and TRBJ2-1; 9 bases are a match to TRBD1. V was clipped by 7 bases and J by 4 bases; unmatched bases: 5. This CDR3 contains 14 residues. Per the germline V gene, CDR1 is SNHLY and CDR2 is FYNNEI.